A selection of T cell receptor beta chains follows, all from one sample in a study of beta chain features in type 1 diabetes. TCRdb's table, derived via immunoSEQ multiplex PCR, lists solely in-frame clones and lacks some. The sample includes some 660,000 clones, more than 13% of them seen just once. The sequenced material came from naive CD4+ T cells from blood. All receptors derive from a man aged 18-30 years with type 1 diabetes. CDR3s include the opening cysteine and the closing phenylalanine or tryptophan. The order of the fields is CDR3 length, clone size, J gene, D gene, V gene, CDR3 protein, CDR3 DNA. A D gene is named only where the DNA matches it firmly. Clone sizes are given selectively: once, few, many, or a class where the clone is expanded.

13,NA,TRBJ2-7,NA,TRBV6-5,CASSPYPQREQYF,TGTGCCAGCAGCCCCTACCCGCAGCGCGAGCAGTACTTC
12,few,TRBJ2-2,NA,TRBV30,CAWSVLYGELFF,TGTGCCTGGAGTGTACTATACGGGGAGCTGTTTTTT
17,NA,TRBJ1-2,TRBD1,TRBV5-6,CASSSTHRGRRDYGYTF,TGTGCCAGCAGCTCGACTCACAGGGGGCGTCGAGACTATGGCTACACCTTC
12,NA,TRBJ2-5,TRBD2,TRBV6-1,CQTGQRGETQYF,TGTCAAACCGGCCAGCGGGGAGAGACCCAGTACTTC
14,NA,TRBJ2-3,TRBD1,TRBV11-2,CASSWSRQGYTQYF,TGTGCCAGCAGCTGGAGCCGACAGGGTTATACGCAGTATTTT
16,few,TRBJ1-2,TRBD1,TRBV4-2,CASSQGGQGRVYGYTF,TGTGCCAGCAGCCAGGGGGGACAGGGAAGGGTCTATGGCTACACCTTC
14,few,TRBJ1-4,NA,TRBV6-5,CASRPWTANEKLFF,TGTGCCAGCAGACCTTGGACAGCTAATGAAAAACTGTTTTTT
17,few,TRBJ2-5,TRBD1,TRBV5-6,CASSLNRGVWNQETQYF,TGTGCCAGCAGCTTGAACAGGGGGGTTTGGAACCAAGAGACCCAGTACTTC
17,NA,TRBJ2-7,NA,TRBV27,CASSKTDGAFFTTEQYF,TGTGCCAGCAGTAAAACGGACGGAGCCTTTTTCACAACCGAGCAGTACTTC
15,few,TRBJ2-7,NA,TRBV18,CASSPRRDFTYEQYF,TGTGCCAGCTCACCACGTAGGGATTTTACCTACGAGCAGTACTTC
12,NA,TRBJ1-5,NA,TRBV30,CAWSVGGIAQHF,TGTGCCTGGAGTGTAGGTGGGATAGCCCAGCATTTT
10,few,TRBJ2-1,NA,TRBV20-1,CRALGNEQFF,TGCAGAGCGCTAGGGAATGAGCAGTTCTTC
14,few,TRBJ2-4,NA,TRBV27,CASSLGFGKNIQYF,TGTGCCAGCAGTTTAGGTTTCGGGAAAAACATTCAGTACTTC
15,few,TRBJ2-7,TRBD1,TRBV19,CASRHGTGGSYEQYF,TGTGCCAGTAGGCACGGGACAGGGGGTTCCTACGAGCAGTACTTC
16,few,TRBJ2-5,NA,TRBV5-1,CASSPGGHTQQETQYF,TGCGCCAGCAGCCCCGGGGGTCACACTCAACAGGAGACCCAGTACTTC
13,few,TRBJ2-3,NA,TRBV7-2,CASSSGSADTQYF,TGTGCCAGCAGCTCCGGGAGTGCAGATACGCAGTATTTT
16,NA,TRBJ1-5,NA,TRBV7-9,CASSLNSGMINQPQHF,TGTGCCAGCAGCTTAAACTCCGGGATGATCAATCAGCCCCAGCATTTT
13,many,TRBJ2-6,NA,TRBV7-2,CARRSPGANVLTF,TGTGCCAGGAGGTCTCCTGGGGCCAACGTCCTGACTTTC
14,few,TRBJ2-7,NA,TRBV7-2,CASSSTRKWYEQYF,TGTGCCAGCAGCTCTACACGGAAGTGGTACGAGCAGTACTTC
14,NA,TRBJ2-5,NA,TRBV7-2,CASSHDPSQETQYF,TGTGCCAGCAGCCACGATCCCAGCCAAGAGACCCAGTACTTC
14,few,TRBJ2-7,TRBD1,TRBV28,CATLGTGGPYEQYF,TGTGCCACTCTAGGGACAGGGGGCCCCTACGAGCAGTACTTC
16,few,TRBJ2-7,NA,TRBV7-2,CASSFALSGIGYEQYF,TGTGCCAGCAGCTTTGCATTGAGCGGAATAGGATACGAGCAGTACTTC
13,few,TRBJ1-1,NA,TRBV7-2,CASSSQGNTEAFF,TGTGCCAGCAGCTCGCAGGGGAACACTGAAGCTTTCTTT
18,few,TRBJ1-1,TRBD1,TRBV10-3,CAISGGTGQGEMNTEAFF,TGTGCCATCAGTGGCGGTACGGGACAGGGGGAGATGAACACTGAAGCTTTCTTT
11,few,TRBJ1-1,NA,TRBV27,CASSSYTEAFF,TGTGCCAGCAGTTCTTACACTGAAGCTTTCTTT
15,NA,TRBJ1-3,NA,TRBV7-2,CASSLDASSGNTIYF,TGTGCCAGCAGCTTAGATGCGAGCTCTGGAAACACCATATATTTT
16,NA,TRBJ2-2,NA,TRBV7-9,CASSLRVGLNTGELFF,TGTGCCAGCAGCTTAAGAGTGGGGCTGAACACCGGGGAGCTGTTTTTT
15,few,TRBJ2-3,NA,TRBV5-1,CASSLEGAFLDTQYF,TGCGCCAGCAGCTTGGAAGGGGCGTTCTTGGATACGCAGTATTTT
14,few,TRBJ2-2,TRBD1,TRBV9,CASSAMTGTGELFF,TGTGCCAGCAGCGCCATGACAGGGACCGGGGAGCTGTTTTTT
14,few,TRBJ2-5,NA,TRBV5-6,CASSLILSQETQYF,TGTGCCAGCAGCTTGATCCTCTCCCAGGAGACCCAGTACTTC
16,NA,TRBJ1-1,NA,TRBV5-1,CASSLKGGIMNTEAFF,TGCGCCAGCAGCTTGAAGGGGGGAATAATGAACACTGAAGCTTTCTTT
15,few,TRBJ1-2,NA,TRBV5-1,CASSRPLGEAYGYTF,TGCGCCAGCAGCCGACCCCTGGGAGAGGCCTATGGCTACACCTTC
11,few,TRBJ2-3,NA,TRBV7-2,CASTLGDTQYF,TGTGCCAGCACCCTAGGAGATACGCAGTATTTT